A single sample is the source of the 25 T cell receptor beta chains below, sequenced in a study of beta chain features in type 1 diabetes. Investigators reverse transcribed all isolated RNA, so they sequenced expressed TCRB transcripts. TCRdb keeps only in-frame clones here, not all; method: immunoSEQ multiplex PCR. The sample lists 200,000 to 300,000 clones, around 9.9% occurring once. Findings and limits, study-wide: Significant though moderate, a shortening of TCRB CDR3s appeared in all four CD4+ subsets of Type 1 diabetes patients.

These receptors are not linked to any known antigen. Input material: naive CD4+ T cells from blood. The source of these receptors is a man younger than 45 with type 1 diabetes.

The CDR3 spells CASPPAERGNQPQHF. DNA for the CDR3: TGTGCCAGTCCGCCGGCGGAGCGGGGCAATCAGCCCCAGCATTTT. This sequence joins TRBV19 and TRBJ1-5, with D unclear. The CDR3 spans 15 residues. Trimming took off 8 bases at V and 2 bases at J, with 16 bases between the two ends. Per germline, CDR1 LNHDA and CDR2 SQIVND (reference sequence).

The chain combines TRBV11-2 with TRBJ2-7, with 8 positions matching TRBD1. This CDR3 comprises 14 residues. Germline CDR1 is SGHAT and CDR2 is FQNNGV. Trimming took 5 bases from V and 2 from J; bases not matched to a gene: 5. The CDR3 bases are TGTGCCAGCAGCCCGAGGACAGGGACCTACGAGCAGTACTTC. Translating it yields CASSPRTGTYEQYF.

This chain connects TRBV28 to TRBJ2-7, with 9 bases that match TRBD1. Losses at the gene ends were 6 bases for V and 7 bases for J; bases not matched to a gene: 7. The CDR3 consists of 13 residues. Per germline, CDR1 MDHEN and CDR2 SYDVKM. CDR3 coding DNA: TGTGCCAGCAGACTACAGGGGGCGAGTGAGCAGTACTTC. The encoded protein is CASRLQGASEQYF.

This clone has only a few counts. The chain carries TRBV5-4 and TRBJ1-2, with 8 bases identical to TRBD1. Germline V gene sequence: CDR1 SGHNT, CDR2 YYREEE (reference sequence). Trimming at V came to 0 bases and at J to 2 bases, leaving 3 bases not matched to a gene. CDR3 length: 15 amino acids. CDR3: CASSLGDRPNYGYTF. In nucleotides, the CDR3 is TGTGCCAGCAGCTTGGGGGACAGGCCCAACTATGGCTACACCTTC.

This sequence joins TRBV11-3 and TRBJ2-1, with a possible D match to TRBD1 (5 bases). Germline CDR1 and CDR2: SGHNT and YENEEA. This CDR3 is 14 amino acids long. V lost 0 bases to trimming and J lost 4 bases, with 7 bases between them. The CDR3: CASSLDRTYNEQFF. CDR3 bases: TGTGCCAGCAGCTTAGATCGGACATACAATGAGCAGTTCTTC. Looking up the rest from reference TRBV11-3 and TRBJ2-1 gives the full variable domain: EAGVVQSPRYKIIEKKQPVAFWCNPISGHNTLYWYLQNLGQGPELLIRYENEEAVDDSQLPKDRFSAERLKGVDSTLKIQPAELGDSAVYLCASSLDRTYNEQFFGPGTRLTVL.

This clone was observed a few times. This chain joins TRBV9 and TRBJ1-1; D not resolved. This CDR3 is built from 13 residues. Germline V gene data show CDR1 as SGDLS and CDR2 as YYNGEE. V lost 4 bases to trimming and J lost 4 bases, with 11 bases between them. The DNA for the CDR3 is TGTGCCAGCAGCTTAGGACTGATCACTGAAGCTTTCTTT. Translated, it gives CASSLGLITEAFF.

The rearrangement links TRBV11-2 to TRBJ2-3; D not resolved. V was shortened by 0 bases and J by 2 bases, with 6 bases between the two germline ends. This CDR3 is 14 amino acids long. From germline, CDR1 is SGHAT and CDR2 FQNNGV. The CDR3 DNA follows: TGTGCCAGCAGCTTAGACGTGTACACAGATACGCAGTATTTT. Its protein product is CASSLDVYTDTQYF. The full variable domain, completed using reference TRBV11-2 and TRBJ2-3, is EAGVAQSPRYKIIEKRQSVAFWCNPISGHATLYWYQQILGQGPKLLIQFQNNGVVDDSQLPKDRFSAERLKGVDSTLKIQPAKLEDSAVYLCASSLDVYTDTQYFGPGTRLTVL.

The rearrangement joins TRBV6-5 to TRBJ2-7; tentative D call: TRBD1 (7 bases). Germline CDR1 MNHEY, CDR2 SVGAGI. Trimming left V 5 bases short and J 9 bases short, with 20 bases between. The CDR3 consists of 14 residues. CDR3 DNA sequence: TGTGCCAGCAGTGGAGGGGACAGTCCTCGGCGGCAGTACTTC. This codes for CASSGGDSPRRQYF.

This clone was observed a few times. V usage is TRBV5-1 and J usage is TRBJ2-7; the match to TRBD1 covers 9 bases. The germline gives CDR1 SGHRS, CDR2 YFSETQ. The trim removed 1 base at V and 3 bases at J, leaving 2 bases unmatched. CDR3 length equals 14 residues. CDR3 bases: TGCGCCAGCAGCTTGACGGGACAGGGCTACGAGCAGTACTTC. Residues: CASSLTGQGYEQYF.

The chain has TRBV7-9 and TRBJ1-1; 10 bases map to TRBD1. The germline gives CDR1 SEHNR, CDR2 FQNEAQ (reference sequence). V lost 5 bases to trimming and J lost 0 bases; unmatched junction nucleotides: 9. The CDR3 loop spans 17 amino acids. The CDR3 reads CASSVRGQGRLNTEAFF. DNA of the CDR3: TGTGCCAGCAGCGTAAGGGGACAGGGGAGGTTGAACACTGAAGCTTTCTTT. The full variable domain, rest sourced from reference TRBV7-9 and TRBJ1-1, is DTGVSQNPRHKITKRGQNVTFRCDPISEHNRLYWYRQTLGQGPEFLTYFQNEAQLEKSRLLSDRFSAERPKGSFSTLEIQRTEQGDSAMYLCASSVRGQGRLNTEAFFGQGTRLTVV.

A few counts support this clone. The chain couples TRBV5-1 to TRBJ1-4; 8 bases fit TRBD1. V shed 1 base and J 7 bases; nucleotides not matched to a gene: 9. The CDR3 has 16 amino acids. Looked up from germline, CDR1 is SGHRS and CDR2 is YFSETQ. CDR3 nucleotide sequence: TGCGCCAGCAGCTTGCCACAGGGGGGAGAGAGTGAAAAACTGTTTTTT. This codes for CASSLPQGGESEKLFF.

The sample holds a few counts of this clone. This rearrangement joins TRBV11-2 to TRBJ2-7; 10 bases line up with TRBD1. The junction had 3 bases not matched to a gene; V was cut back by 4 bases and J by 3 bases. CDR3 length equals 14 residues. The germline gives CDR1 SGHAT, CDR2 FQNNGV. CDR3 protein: CASSSWDRGYEQYF. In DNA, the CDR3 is TGTGCCAGCAGCTCGTGGGACAGGGGCTACGAGCAGTACTTC.

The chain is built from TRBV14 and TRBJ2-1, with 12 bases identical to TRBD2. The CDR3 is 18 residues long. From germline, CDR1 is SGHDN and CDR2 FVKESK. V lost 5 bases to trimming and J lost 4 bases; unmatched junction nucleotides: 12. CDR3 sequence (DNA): TGTGCCAGCAGCGAGCTAGCGGGGGGGCGAAATATATACAATGAGCAGTTCTTC. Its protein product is CASSELAGGRNIYNEQFF.

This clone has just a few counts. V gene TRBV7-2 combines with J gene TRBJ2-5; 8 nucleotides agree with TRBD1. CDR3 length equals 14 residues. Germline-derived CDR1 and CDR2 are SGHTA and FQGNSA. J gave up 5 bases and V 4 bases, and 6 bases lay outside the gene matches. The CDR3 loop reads CASSSDRGRETQYF. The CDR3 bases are TGTGCCAGCAGCTCCGACAGGGGAAGGGAGACCCAGTACTTC. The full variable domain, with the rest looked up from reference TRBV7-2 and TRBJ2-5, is GAGVSQSPSNKVTEKGKDVELRCDPISGHTALYWYRQSLGQGLEFLIYFQGNSAPDKSGLPSDRFSAERTGGSVSTLTIQRTQQEDSAVYLCASSSDRGRETQYFGPGTRLLVL.

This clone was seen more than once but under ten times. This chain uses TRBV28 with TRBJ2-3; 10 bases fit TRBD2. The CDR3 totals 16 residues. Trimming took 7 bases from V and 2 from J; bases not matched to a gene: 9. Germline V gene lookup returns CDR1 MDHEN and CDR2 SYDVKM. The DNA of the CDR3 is TGTGCCAGCACCTTAGCGGGGGGCCCAATCACAGATACGCAGTATTTT. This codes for CASTLAGGPITDTQYF.

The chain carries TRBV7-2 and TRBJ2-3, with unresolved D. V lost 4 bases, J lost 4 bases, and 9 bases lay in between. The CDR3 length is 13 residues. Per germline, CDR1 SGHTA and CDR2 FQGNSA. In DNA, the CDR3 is TGTGCCAGCAGCTCGCTAGGCCCAGATACGCAGTATTTT. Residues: CASSSLGPDTQYF.

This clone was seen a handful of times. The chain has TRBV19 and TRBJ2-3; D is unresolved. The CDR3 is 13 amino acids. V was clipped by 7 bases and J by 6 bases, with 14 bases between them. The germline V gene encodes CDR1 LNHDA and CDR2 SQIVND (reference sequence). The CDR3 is CASTEPIRDTQYF. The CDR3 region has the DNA TGTGCCAGTACCGAGCCAATTCGTGATACGCAGTATTTT.

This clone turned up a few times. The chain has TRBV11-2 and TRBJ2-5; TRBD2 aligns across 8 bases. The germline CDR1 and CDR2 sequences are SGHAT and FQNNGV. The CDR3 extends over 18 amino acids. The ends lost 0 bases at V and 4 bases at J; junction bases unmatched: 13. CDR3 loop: CASSLDLLRSGDVETQYF. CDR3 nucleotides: TGTGCCAGCAGCTTAGATCTACTACGTAGCGGGGATGTAGAGACCCAGTACTTC.

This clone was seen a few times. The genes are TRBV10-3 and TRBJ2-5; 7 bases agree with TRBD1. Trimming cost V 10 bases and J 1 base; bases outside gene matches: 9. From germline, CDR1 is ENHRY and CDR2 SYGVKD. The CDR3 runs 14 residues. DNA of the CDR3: TGTGCCACCAGGGTCGGACAGGCCCAAGAGACCCAGTACTTC. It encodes CATRVGQAQETQYF.

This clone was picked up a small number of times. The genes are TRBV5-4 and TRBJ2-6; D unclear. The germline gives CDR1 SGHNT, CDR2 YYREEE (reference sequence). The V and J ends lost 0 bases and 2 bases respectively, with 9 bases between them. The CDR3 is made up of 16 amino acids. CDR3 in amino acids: CASSLGSGAGANVLTF. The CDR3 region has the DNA TGTGCCAGCAGCTTGGGTTCGGGTGCTGGGGCCAACGTCCTGACTTTC.

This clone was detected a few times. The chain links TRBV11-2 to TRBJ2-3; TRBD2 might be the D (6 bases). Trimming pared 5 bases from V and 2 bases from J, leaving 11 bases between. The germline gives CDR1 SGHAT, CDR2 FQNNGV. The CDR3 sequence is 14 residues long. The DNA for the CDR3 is TGTGCCAGCAGCCCCTCGGGGGTCACAGATACGCAGTATTTT. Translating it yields CASSPSGVTDTQYF. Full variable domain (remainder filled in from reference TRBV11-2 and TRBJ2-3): EAGVAQSPRYKIIEKRQSVAFWCNPISGHATLYWYQQILGQGPKLLIQFQNNGVVDDSQLPKDRFSAERLKGVDSTLKIQPAKLEDSAVYLCASSPSGVTDTQYFGPGTRLTVL.

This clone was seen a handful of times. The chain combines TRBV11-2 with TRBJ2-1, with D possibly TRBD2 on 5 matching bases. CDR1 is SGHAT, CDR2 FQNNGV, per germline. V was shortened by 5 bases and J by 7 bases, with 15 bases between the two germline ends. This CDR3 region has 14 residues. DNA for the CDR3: TGTGCCAGCAGCCCCCCGCGGCCGGGGAATGAGCAGTTCTTC. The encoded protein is CASSPPRPGNEQFF.

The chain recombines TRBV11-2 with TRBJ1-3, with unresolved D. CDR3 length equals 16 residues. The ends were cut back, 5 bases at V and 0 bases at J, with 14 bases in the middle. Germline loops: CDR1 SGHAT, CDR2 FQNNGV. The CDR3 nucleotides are TGTGCCAGCAGCCCTAGCCCTTGGAGCTCTGGAAACACCATATATTTT. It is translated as CASSPSPWSSGNTIYF.

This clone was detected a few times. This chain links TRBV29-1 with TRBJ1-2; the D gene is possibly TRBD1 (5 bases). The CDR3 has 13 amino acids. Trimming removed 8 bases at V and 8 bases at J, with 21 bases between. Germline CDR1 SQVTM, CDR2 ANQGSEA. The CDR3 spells CSTRGEGGEGYTF. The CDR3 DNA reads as TGCAGCACCCGGGGGGAGGGCGGGGAAGGCTACACCTTC.

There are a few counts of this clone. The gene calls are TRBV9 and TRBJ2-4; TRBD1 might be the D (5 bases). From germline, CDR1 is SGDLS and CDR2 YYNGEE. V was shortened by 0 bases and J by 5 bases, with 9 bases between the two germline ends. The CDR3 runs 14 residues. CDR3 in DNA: TGTGCCAGCAGCGTAGGGGGCGGAGAAAACATTCAGTACTTC. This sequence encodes CASSVGGGENIQYF.